This T cell receptor beta chain is drawn from a study of T cell responses to AZD1222 COVID-19 vaccine. Overall study findings and caveats: Clonal diversity was possibly underestimated, and white British individuals and females predominated among donors. Researchers report vaccine-associated CD4 TCRs spanning spike, with dominance at 160-218 and 743-854.

In the case of this clone: Its antigen is not identified.

The junction had 5 bases not matched to a gene; V was cut back by 0 bases and J by 3 bases. CDR1 and CDR2 from the germline V gene are SGHTA and FQGTGA. The CDR3 has 15 amino acids. Some clones are missing from TCRdb's copy, which holds only in-frame ones; the method was immunoSEQ multiplex PCR. The data show roughly 110,000 clones, roughly 87% seen once. The chain combines TRBV7-3 with TRBJ2-7; 7 bases are a match to TRBD2. Sequenced material: peripheral blood, taken 28 days after the second AZD1222 dose. The receptor comes from an adult who received the AZD1222 COVID-19 vaccine. This CDR3 is CASSLTSGRDYEQYF. Here the CDR3 DNA reads TGTGCCAGCAGCTTAACTAGCGGGCGAGACTACGAGCAGTACTTC.